This T cell receptor (beta chain) comes out of a study of T cells in Graves' hyperthyroidism and ophthalmopathy. RNA transcripts gave rise to amplified TCR beta CDR3 regions. HTBI primers were used for first-round RT-PCR of the TCR CDR3. A single record per CDR3 protein comes from TCRdb applying MiXCR to the multiplex PCR reads. The table records a few hundred thousand distinct CDR3 sequences, 35% to 55% of them present only once. Findings and limits, study-wide: Model predictions of ophthalmopathy came a median around 6.5 months before onset.

In the case of this clonotype: The target antigen is unknown.

The V segment lost 3 bases and the J segment 8 bases; nucleotides outside the gene matches: 7. Germline CDR1 DFQATT, CDR2 SNEGSKA (reference sequence). The CDR3 extends over 13 amino acids. This clonotype was obtained from an adult woman with Graves' disease, either hyperthyroidism or ophthalmopathy (not recorded which). Sequencing was carried out using peripheral blood or thyroid tissue (not recorded which). This chain uses TRBV20-1 with TRBJ1-2; 9 bases line up with TRBD1. In nucleotides, the CDR3 is TGCAGTGCTAGGACACAGGGGGCCAGCGGCTACACCTTC. Protein sequence: CSARTQGASGYTF.